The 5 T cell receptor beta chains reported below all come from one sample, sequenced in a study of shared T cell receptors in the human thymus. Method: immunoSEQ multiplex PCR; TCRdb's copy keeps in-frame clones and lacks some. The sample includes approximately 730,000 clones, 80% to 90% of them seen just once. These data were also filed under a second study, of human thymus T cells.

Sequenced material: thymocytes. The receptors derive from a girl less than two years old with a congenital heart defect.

CDR3: CASRISTGQGNQPQHF. The CDR3 DNA reads TGTGCCAGCAGAATCTCTACCGGACAGGGCAATCAGCCCCAGCATTTT. The chain links TRBV6-6 to TRBJ1-5; 7 nucleotides match TRBD1. V dropped 6 bases and J dropped 2; count of bases not matched to a gene: 10. This CDR3 has 16 amino acids. Germline values: CDR1 MNHNY, CDR2 SVGAGI (reference sequence).

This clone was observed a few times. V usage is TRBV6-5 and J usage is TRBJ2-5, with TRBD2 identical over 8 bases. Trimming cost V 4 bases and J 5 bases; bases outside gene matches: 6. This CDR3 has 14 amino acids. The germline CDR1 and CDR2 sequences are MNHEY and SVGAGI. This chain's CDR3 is CASSWTSFGETQYF. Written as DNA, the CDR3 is TGTGCCAGCAGTTGGACTAGCTTCGGGGAGACCCAGTACTTC.

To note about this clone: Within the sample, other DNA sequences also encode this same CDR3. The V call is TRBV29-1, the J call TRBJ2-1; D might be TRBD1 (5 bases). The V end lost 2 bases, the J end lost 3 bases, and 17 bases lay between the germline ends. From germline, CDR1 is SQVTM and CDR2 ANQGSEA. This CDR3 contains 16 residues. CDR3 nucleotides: TGCAGCGTTGAAAGGGTTACAGGATCTAGCTACAATGAGCAGTTCTTC. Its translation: CSVERVTGSSYNEQFF.

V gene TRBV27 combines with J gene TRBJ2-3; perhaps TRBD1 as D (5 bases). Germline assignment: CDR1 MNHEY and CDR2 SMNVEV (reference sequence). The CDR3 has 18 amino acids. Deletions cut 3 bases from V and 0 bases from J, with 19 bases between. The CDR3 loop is CASSFYSSWAGSTDTQYF. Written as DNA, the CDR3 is TGTGCCAGCAGTTTCTACTCGTCGTGGGCAGGGAGCACAGATACGCAGTATTTT.

CDR3 sequence (DNA): TGTGCCAGCAGTGGACAGGGTTCGGAGCATCCGTACACTGAAGCTTTCTTT. Its translation is CASSGQGSEHPYTEAFF. The chain joins TRBV11-2 to TRBJ1-1; 8 nucleotides match TRBD1. Per the germline V gene, CDR1 is SGHAT and CDR2 is FQNNGV. V lost 6 bases to trimming and J lost 3 bases; unmatched junction nucleotides: 15. The CDR3 has 17 amino acids.